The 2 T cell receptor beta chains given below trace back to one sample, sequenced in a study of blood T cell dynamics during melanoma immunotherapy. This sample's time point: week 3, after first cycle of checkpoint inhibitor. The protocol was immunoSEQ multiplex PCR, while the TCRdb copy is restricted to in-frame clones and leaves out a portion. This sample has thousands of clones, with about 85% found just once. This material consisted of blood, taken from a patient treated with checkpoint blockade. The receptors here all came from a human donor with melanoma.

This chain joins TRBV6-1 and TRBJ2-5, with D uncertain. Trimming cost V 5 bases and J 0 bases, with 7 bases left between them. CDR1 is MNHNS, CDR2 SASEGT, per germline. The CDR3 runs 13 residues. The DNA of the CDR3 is TGTGCCAGCAGTTTTGACTACCAAGAGACCCAGTACTTC. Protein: CASSFDYQETQYF.

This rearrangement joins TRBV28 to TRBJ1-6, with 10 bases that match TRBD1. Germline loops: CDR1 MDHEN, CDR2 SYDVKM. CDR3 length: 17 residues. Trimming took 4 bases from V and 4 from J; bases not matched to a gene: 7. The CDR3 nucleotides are TGTGCCAGCAGTTCCCCGGGACAGGGGACTTATAATTCACCCCTCCACTTT. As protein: CASSSPGQGTYNSPLHF.